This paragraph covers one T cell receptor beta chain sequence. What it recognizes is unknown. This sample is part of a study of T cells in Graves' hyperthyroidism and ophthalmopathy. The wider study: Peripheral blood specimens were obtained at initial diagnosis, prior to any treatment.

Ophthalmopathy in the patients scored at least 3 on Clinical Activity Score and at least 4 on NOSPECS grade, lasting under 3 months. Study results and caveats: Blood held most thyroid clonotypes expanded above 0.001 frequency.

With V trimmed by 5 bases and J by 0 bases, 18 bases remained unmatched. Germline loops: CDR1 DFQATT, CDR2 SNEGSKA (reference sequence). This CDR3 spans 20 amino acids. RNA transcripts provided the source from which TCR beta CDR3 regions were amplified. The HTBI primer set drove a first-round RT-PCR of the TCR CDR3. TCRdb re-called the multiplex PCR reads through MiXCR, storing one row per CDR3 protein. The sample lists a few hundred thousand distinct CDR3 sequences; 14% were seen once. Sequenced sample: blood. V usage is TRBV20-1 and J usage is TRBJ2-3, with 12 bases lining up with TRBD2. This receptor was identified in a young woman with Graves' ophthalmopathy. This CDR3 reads CSASSLGGLAGTSSTDTQYF. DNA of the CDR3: TGCAGTGCTTCCTCTCTGGGGGGACTAGCGGGTACATCTAGCACAGATACGCAGTATTTT.